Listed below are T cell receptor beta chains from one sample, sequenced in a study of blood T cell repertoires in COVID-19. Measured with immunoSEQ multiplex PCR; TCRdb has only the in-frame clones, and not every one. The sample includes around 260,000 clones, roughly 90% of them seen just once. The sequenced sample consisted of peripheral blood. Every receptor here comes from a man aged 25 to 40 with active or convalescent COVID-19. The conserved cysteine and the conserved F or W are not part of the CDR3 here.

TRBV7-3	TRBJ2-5	ASSLAGKGETQY
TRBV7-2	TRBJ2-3	ASISGNPTDTQY
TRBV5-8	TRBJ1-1	ASCHTNTEAF
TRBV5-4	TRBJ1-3	ASSRETGNTIY
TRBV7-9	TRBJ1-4	ASSSGLTGNEKLF
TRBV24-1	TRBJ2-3	ATSGTGALDTQY
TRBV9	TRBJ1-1	ASSVGEQGPFNTEAF
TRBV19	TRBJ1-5	ASRGGQFNRPQH
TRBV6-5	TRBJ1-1	ASRQGDARFH
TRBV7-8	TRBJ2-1	ASSAEGYSGLPNNEQF
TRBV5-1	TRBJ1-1	ASSHREMNTEAF
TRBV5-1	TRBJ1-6	ASTGGGGSDSPLH
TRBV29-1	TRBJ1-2	SVAEPQGSHGYT
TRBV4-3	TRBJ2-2	ASSQFVNSGTGELF
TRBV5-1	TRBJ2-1	ASKAGESYNEQF
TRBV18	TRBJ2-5	ASSPRRETQY
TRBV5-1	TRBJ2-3	ASSPGTSGGTDTQY
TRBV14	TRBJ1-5	ATHTPLPQH
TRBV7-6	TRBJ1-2	ASSPGLNYGYT
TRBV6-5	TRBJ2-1	ASNRGGVDAGEQF
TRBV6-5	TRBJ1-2	ASQSARFTDGYT
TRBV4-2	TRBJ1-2	ASSQDGDRRGGYT
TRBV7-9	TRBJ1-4	ASSLGGGIRYEKLF
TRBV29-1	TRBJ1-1	SVVRFATGGGGTEAF
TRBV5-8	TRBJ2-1	ASSLEVLGAHEQF
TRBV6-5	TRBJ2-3	ASGGGGPTDTQY
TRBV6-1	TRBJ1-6	ASSERGGTSYNSPLH
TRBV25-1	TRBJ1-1	ASRPPVGGSEAF
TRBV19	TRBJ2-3	ASARGGGDTQY
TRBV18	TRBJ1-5	ASSTDSNQPQH
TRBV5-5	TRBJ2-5	ASGGSKQETQY
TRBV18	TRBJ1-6	ASSPQAGYNSPLH
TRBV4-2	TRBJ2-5	ASSQLGQGPDQETQY
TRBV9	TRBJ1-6	ASSSGGLGSPLH
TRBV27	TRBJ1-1	ASSNNGGAEAF
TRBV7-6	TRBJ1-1	ASSRGGNTEAF
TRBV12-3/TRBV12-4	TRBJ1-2	ASSPVRTGGHT
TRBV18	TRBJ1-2	ASSPGQREYGYT
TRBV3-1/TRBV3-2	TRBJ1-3	ASSQATGSIRSGNTIY
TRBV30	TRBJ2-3	AWSDRGTGTDTQY
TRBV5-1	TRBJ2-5	ASGGGTGETQY
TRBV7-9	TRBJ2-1	ASSLPSGLVSEQF